A selection of T cell receptor beta chains follows, all from one sample in a study of CD8 T cells in ankylosing spondylitis. MiXCR, run by TCRdb on the 5' RACE reads, gives a single entry per CDR3 protein. The sample records a few hundred thousand distinct CDR3 sequences, 20% to 25% being singletons. Material: blood, either unsorted or a sorted T cell fraction (not recorded which). The receptors come from a male donor with ankylosing spondylitis. Both conserved end residues are part of each CDR3. A D gene is named only where the DNA matches it firmly. The size field is filled for only some rows; it gives once, few, many or a size class.

d_gene	v_gene	j_gene	abundance	CDR3nt	CDR3aa
-	TRBV27	TRBJ1-1	-	TGTGCCAGCAGTTTTGCTCTGAACACTGAAGCTTTCTTT	CASSFALNTEAFF
-	TRBV6-6	TRBJ1-3	-	TGTGCCAGCTCCATTGGAGGAAACACCATATATTTT	CASSIGGNTIYF
-	TRBV3-1	TRBJ2-7	few	TGTGCCAGCAGCCAGGGCTGGGGGAGCTCCTACGAGCAGTACTTC	CASSQGWGSSYEQYF
TRBD1	TRBV20-1	TRBJ2-5	-	TGCAGTGTGGCACCGGGACAGGGAGAGACCCAGTACTTC	CSVAPGQGETQYF
TRBD1	TRBV10-3	TRBJ1-4	-	TGTGCCATCAGTGATTCTAACACAGGGGCAGATGAAAAACTGTTTTTT	CAISDSNTGADEKLFF
TRBD1	TRBV6-1	TRBJ1-1	few	TGTGCCACCCTTAGACCAGGGGGCATCGCTGAAGCTTTCTTT	CATLRPGGIAEAFF
TRBD2	TRBV20-1	TRBJ2-1	-	TGCAGTGCTAGTCCGTCTAGCGGGATCCCCTACAATGAGCAGTTCTTC	CSASPSSGIPYNEQFF
TRBD1	TRBV12-3/TRBV12-4	TRBJ2-2	-	TGTGCCAGCAGGGTTACCGCGACAGGGGTTGCCGGGGAGCTGTTTTTT	CASRVTATGVAGELFF
-	TRBV12-3/TRBV12-4	TRBJ1-5	-	TGTGCCAGCAGTTTAAATCCCCCCAGGTTAGGACAGCCCCAGCATTTT	CASSLNPPRLGQPQHF
TRBD1	TRBV6-1	TRBJ2-7	few	TGTGCCAGCAGCCCGGGGACAGGGGTCGAGCAGTACTTC	CASSPGTGVEQYF
-	TRBV7-9	TRBJ2-5	few	TGTGCCAGCAGCTTATGGAGGGGGCGAGAGACCCAGTACTTC	CASSLWRGRETQYF
-	TRBV29-1	TRBJ1-2	once	TGCAGCGTTGAACAGGGGCCTAACTATGGCTACACCTTC	CSVEQGPNYGYTF
TRBD2	TRBV15	TRBJ2-3	few	TGTGCCACCAGCAGAGAGGGGGGACTAGCAAGTGATACGCAGTATTTT	CATSREGGLASDTQYF
-	TRBV6-5	TRBJ1-1	-	TGTGCCAGCAGTTACTCGTTTGGGGGGGCGGATCACACTGAAGCTTTCTTT	CASSYSFGGADHTEAFF
-	TRBV6-1	TRBJ1-6	-	TGTGCCAGCAGGAAGGCTGGGGAACCCTATAATTCACCCCTCCACTTT	CASRKAGEPYNSPLHF
TRBD1	TRBV19	TRBJ1-5	-	TGTGCCAGTACCCGGACAGGGGGTTGGGATCAGCCCCAGCATTTT	CASTRTGGWDQPQHF
-	TRBV15	TRBJ1-2	few	TGTGCCACCAGCCGAGAAACCAGGGATGTGATCTATGGCTACACCTTC	CATSRETRDVIYGYTF
TRBD1	TRBV29-1	TRBJ1-4	many	TGCAGCGTTCGCCGGGACAGGAATGAAAAACTGTTTTTT	CSVRRDRNEKLFF
TRBD2	TRBV25-1	TRBJ2-5	-	TGTGCCAGCAGTATAGCGGGGGACCTGGAGACCCAGTACTTC	CASSIAGDLETQYF
-	TRBV6-1	TRBJ1-1	-	TGTGCCAGCAGGCTCGAGAGGACAGTTAACACTGAAGCTTTCTTT	CASRLERTVNTEAFF
TRBD2	TRBV7-6	TRBJ2-5	-	TGTGCCAGCAGCTTAGGCTGGAGCGGGGAGGGCCAAGGAGAGACCCAGTACTTC	CASSLGWSGEGQGETQYF
TRBD2	TRBV10-3	TRBJ2-3	-	TGTGCCATTCAATGGACTAGCGGTTACACAGATACGCAGTATTTT	CAIQWTSGYTDTQYF
TRBD2	TRBV14	TRBJ2-1	-	TGTGCCAGCAGCGACAGGTGGAGCGGGAGTAATGAGCAGTTCTTC	CASSDRWSGSNEQFF
-	TRBV11-2	TRBJ2-2	-	TGTGCCAGCACCGACGGGTTCGGCAGGCCGCGTGGTGTAGCCGGGGAGCTGTTTTTT	CASTDGFGRPRGVAGELFF
TRBD1	TRBV3-1	TRBJ2-1	many	TGTGCCAGCGACGACGGGACAGGGGGAAATGAGCAGTTCTTC	CASDDGTGGNEQFF
-	TRBV19	TRBJ1-1	-	TGTGCCAGTGCCTGGCAGATGAACACTGAAGCTTTCTTT	CASAWQMNTEAFF
-	TRBV12-3/TRBV12-4	TRBJ2-7	-	TGTGCCAGCAGTTTAAACCCCGGGGGCCCTACCCCTTACGAGCAGTACTTC	CASSLNPGGPTPYEQYF
-	TRBV14	TRBJ2-5	-	TGTGCCAGCAGCCAAGATCGGTTAGGGAAGTACTTC	CASSQDRLGKYF
-	TRBV2	TRBJ2-7	once	TGTGCCAGCAGTGAAGCAGGCGGCGAGCAGTACTTC	CASSEAGGEQYF
TRBD2	TRBV18	TRBJ2-7	-	TGTGCCAGCTCACAAGGAGGTAGCGGGGCCTACGAGCAGTACTTC	CASSQGGSGAYEQYF
-	TRBV10-3	TRBJ2-5	few	TGTGCCATCAAGACGGGGCAGAACCAAGAGACCCAGTACTTC	CAIKTGQNQETQYF
-	TRBV7-9	TRBJ2-5	few	TGTGCAAAAAGACTGCGGTTAGAGACCCAGTACTTC	CAKRLRLETQYF
TRBD1	TRBV28	TRBJ1-1	few	TGTGCCAGTTGGACAGGAAGGGGTGTAGCTTTCTTT	CASWTGRGVAFF
TRBD2	TRBV5-1	TRBJ2-1	-	TGCGCCAGCAGCGGAGGACTAGCGCGGACCAATGAGCAGTTCTTC	CASSGGLARTNEQFF
-	TRBV6-1	TRBJ2-7	few	TGTGCCAGCAGTGAACCCGGGGTCTCTCAGTACTTC	CASSEPGVSQYF
-	TRBV29-1	TRBJ2-5	few	TGCAGCGGCCGCTGGGGCGGCTTACAAGAGACCCAGTACTTC	CSGRWGGLQETQYF
TRBD1	TRBV6-5	TRBJ1-6	-	TGTGCCAGCAGTTACTCAGGACAGGCCTCACCCCTCCACTTT	CASSYSGQASPLHF
TRBD1	TRBV29-1	TRBJ2-7	-	TGCAGCGCCGCAGATGAGGGACAGGGGGCGAGGAACGAGCAGTACTTC	CSAADEGQGARNEQYF
-	TRBV29-1	TRBJ2-1	many	TGCAGCGTTGGGACTACCTCCTACAATGAGCAGTTCTTC	CSVGTTSYNEQFF
-	TRBV20-1	TRBJ2-5	-	TGCAGTGCTATACTACAGGGACAAGAGACCCAGTACTTC	CSAILQGQETQYF
TRBD1	TRBV5-1	TRBJ1-2	few	TGCGCCAGCAGCCTAACCTCCGGGACAGGAAAGAGCTACACCTTC	CASSLTSGTGKSYTF
-	TRBV6-5	TRBJ2-1	-	TGTGCCAGCAGTTACTCCGGGACAGGGGCCGCGGGAGGGAGGAATGAGCAGTTCTTC	CASSYSGTGAAGGRNEQFF
-	TRBV5-1	TRBJ1-1	-	TGCGCCAGCAGCTTGTCCCCTCTCACAGGTCACACTGAAGCTTTCTTT	CASSLSPLTGHTEAFF
-	TRBV29-1	TRBJ1-1	-	TGCAGCGTTGATGGCAGGGAGTTTAGTGAAGCTTTCTTT	CSVDGREFSEAFF
-	TRBV20-1	TRBJ1-3	few	TGCAGTGCTAACGACCAGGGCGACTCTGGAAACACCATATATTTT	CSANDQGDSGNTIYF
TRBD1	TRBV7-9	TRBJ1-1	many	TGTGCCAGCAGCTCAGCTAAACTGACAGGGTATAGGACTGAAGCTTTCTTT	CASSSAKLTGYRTEAFF
TRBD1	TRBV25-1	TRBJ2-7	few	TGTGCCAGCAGTGGCACAGGGGGCATTGACGAGCAGTACTTC	CASSGTGGIDEQYF
-	TRBV12-3/TRBV12-4	TRBJ2-2	few	TGTGCCAGCAGTTTAGGTCATTTCGGGGACACCGGGGAGCTGTTTTTT	CASSLGHFGDTGELFF
-	TRBV27	TRBJ2-5	-	TGTGCCAGCAGTTTCAGACACCGCCAAGAGACCCAGTACTTC	CASSFRHRQETQYF
TRBD1	TRBV11-3	TRBJ2-7	-	TGTGCCAGCAGCTTCGGACAGGCGAACTACGAGCAGTACTTC	CASSFGQANYEQYF